The 31 T cell receptor beta chains below come from one sample, sequenced in a study of shared clonotypes between healthy human individuals. Produced via immunoSEQ multiplex PCR; TCRdb's table is partial and in-frame only. The sample holds approximately 1.5 million clones, approximately 98% seen once. Sequenced sample: naive CD4+ T cells sorted from blood. Noted subset: CD45RA+ positively selected. The receptors were gathered from a man aged 25-45 years in good health.

The chain recombines TRBV15 with TRBJ1-5; no reliable D call. Germline loops: CDR1 LNHNV, CDR2 YYDKDF (reference sequence). Trimming pared 5 bases from V and 0 bases from J, leaving 17 bases between. CDR3 length equals 17 residues. The CDR3 is CATSPREAGYSNQPQHF. The CDR3 DNA reads as TGTGCCACCAGCCCTCGGGAGGCGGGTTATAGCAATCAGCCCCAGCATTTT.

The chain has TRBV28 and TRBJ2-1, with 9 bases fitting TRBD2. The CDR3 contains 16 residues. Looked up from germline, CDR1 is MDHEN and CDR2 is SYDVKM. V was clipped by 4 bases and J by 8 bases; unmatched bases: 12. CDR3 protein: CASSSPTSGRSDEQFF. The CDR3 DNA is TGTGCCAGCAGTTCCCCGACTAGCGGTCGGTCGGATGAGCAGTTCTTC.

This chain links TRBV5-6 with TRBJ2-2; possible D gene TRBD1, 5 bases. The CDR3 length is 14 residues. Trimming took 0 bases from V and 5 from J, leaving 8 bases between them. Germline CDR1 SGHDT, CDR2 YYEEEE. CDR3 DNA: TGTGCCAGCAGCTTGGAGGCAGGGACCGGGGAGCTGTTTTTT. It codes for CASSLEAGTGELFF.

The J gene is TRBJ2-4, the V gene TRBV7-8, with TRBD2 matching over 14 bases. Looked up from germline, CDR1 is SGHVS and CDR2 is FQNEAQ. CDR3 length equals 15 residues. J lost 8 bases, V lost 5 bases, and 5 bases had no gene match. CDR3 protein: CASSGTSGSRDIQYF. DNA of the CDR3: TGTGCCAGCAGCGGGACTAGCGGGAGCCGGGACATTCAGTACTTC.

This clone was detected only once. V usage is TRBV2 and J usage is TRBJ2-3, with D hard to call. V was cut by 10 bases and J by 2 bases, with 10 bases left in between. The V gene's germline CDR1 is SNHLY and CDR2 FYNNEI. This CDR3 has 12 residues. The CDR3 reads CATGYATDTQYF. The CDR3 coding sequence is TGTGCCACGGGCTACGCCACAGATACGCAGTATTTT.

The chain couples TRBV6-8 to TRBJ2-1; 7 bases agree with TRBD1. Trimming took 0 bases from V and 0 from J; bases not matched to a gene: 5. Per germline, CDR1 MNHGY and CDR2 SAAAGT. The CDR3 runs 17 residues. As DNA, the CDR3 is TGTGCCAGCAGTTACTCCGACAGGGTAAGCTCCTACAATGAGCAGTTCTTC. Its protein is CASSYSDRVSSYNEQFF.

The chain couples TRBV7-8 to TRBJ2-7; TRBD1 is a possible D gene (6 bases). The CDR3 is 15 residues long. Germline V gene lookup returns CDR1 SGHVS and CDR2 FQNEAQ. The V end was cut by 2 bases, the J end by 5 bases, with 16 bases between. This CDR3 reads CASSLLGASNHEQYF. In DNA, the CDR3 is TGTGCCAGCAGCTTATTGGGGGCCTCTAATCACGAGCAGTACTTC.

For this clone: The sample carries other DNA sequences with the same CDR3. The chain is built from TRBV28 and TRBJ2-1; perhaps TRBD2 as D (6 bases). Germline V gene lookup returns CDR1 MDHEN and CDR2 SYDVKM. This CDR3 region has 13 residues. As DNA, the CDR3 is TGTGCGAGTCGTAGCGGAGTTTACAATGAGCAGTTCTTC. This codes for CASRSGVYNEQFF.

The rearrangement uses TRBV11-3 and TRBJ2-1; TRBD2 aligns across 7 bases. From germline, CDR1 is SGHNT and CDR2 YENEEA. The CDR3 is 16 residues long. After removal of 6 bases from V and 3 bases from J, the junction contained 11 bases not matched to a gene. The CDR3 DNA follows: TGTGCCAGCAGAACGGGACCGGGGAGGGTCTACAATGAGCAGTTCTTC. Protein sequence: CASRTGPGRVYNEQFF.

The gene calls are TRBV5-5 and TRBJ2-5; weak D call: TRBD2 (5 bases). The V and J ends lost 4 bases and 5 bases respectively, with 12 bases between them. The CDR3 contains 13 residues. The germline CDR1 and CDR2 sequences are SGHKS and YYEKEE (reference sequence). The CDR3 DNA reads TGTGCCAGCAGCCGTGGCGGGCCTGAGACCCAGTACTTC. This translates into CASSRGGPETQYF.

This clone was detected once. Here the CDR3 reads CASISGYNEQFF. DNA for the CDR3: TGTGCCAGCATTAGCGGATACAATGAGCAGTTCTTC. This chain joins TRBV6-5 and TRBJ2-1; a weak D match, TRBD2 (6 bases). This CDR3 contains 12 residues. Between the trimmed V and J ends, which lost 7 bases and 4 bases, there was a span of 8 bases. The V gene's germline CDR1 is MNHEY and CDR2 SVGAGI.

This clone has just one count. CDR3: CASSQGLAAYNEQFF. The CDR3 nucleotides read TGTGCCAGCAGCCAAGGGCTAGCGGCTTACAATGAGCAGTTCTTC. This chain connects TRBV11-3 to TRBJ2-1, with 7 bases aligning to TRBD2. Trimming removed 5 bases from V and 4 bases from J; junction bases left unmatched: 8. This CDR3 has 15 amino acids. The germline V gene has CDR1 SGHNT and CDR2 YENEEA. The full variable domain, rest sourced from reference TRBV11-3 and TRBJ2-1, is EAGVVQSPRYKIIEKKQPVAFWCNPISGHNTLYWYLQNLGQGPELLIRYENEEAVDDSQLPKDRFSAERLKGVDSTLKIQPAELGDSAVYLCASSQGLAAYNEQFFGPGTRLTVL.

CDR3 region: CASSPFGGSETQYF. CDR3 sequence (DNA): TGTGCCAGCTCACCATTCGGGGGGAGTGAGACCCAGTACTTC. V usage is TRBV18 and J usage is TRBJ2-5; 7 bases agree with TRBD2. This CDR3 has 14 amino acids. The V segment lost 2 bases and the J segment 5 bases; nucleotides outside the gene matches: 5. Germline CDR1 KGHSH, CDR2 LQKENI.

This sequence joins TRBV14 and TRBJ2-7, with D possibly being TRBD2 (6 bases). CDR1 is SGHDN, CDR2 FVKESK, per germline. The CDR3 has 14 amino acids. Trimming left V 6 bases short and J 5 bases short, with 17 bases between. CDR3 protein: CASRKRGGVDEQYF. In DNA, the CDR3 is TGTGCCAGCAGGAAACGAGGCGGGGTGGACGAGCAGTACTTC.

Concerning this clone: A junction boundary mismatches the germline segment, possibly from a read error. The chain combines TRBV7-7 with TRBJ2-1, with TRBD1 matching over 8 bases. The CDR3 runs 13 residues. Germline assignment: CDR1 SSHAT and CDR2 FNYEAQ (reference sequence). The CDR3 DNA follows: TGTGCTAGCAGCGCGGACAGGGCAGGAGAGCAGTTCTTC. Protein: CASSADRAGEQFF.

The J gene is TRBJ1-5, the V gene TRBV28; D might be TRBD1 (6 bases). The CDR3 is made up of 14 amino acids. CDR1 is MDHEN, CDR2 SYDVKM, per germline. Trimming stripped 4 bases from V and 2 bases from J, with 9 bases between. The CDR3 protein is CASSSTGRNQPQHF. As DNA, the CDR3 is TGTGCCAGCAGTTCAACAGGGCGCAATCAGCCCCAGCATTTT. Variable domain in full (rest from reference TRBV28 and TRBJ1-5): DVKVTQSSRYLVKRTGEKVFLECVQDMDHENMFWYRQDPGLGLRLIYFSYDVKMKEKGDIPEGYSVSREKKERFSLILESASTNQTSMYLCASSSTGRNQPQHFGDGTRLSIL.

The chain is built from TRBV29-1 and TRBJ2-7; TRBD1 matches at 7 bases. Germline V gene lookup returns CDR1 SQVTM and CDR2 ANQGSEA. The CDR3 covers 13 residues. The V gene end was trimmed by 4 bases and the J gene end by 7 bases; junction bases not matched to a gene: 10. The CDR3 DNA reads as TGCAGCGTTGCGTTTGCAGGGGGTGGTGAGCAGTACTTC. Protein product: CSVAFAGGGEQYF.

The chain is built from TRBV4-2 and TRBJ2-7; TRBD2 aligns across 10 bases. V was clipped by 2 bases and J by 4 bases; unmatched bases: 8. Germline CDR1 reads LGHNA; CDR2 reads YNFKEQ. This CDR3 region has 16 residues. The CDR3 is CASSQKVLAGEYEQYF. Here the CDR3 DNA reads TGTGCCAGCAGCCAAAAGGTTCTAGCGGGAGAATACGAGCAGTACTTC.

The V gene is TRBV5-1, the J gene TRBJ1-4; a possible D gene is TRBD1 (6 bases). The CDR3 consists of 14 residues. V lost 4 bases and J lost 3, with 10 bases in between. CDR1 is SGHRS and CDR2 is YFSETQ in the germline V gene. CDR3 DNA sequence: TGCGCCAGCAGCGCGGGGGCGGCTAATGAAAAACTGTTTTTT. Translated: CASSAGAANEKLFF.

The chain is built from TRBV9 and TRBJ2-1; D perhaps matches TRBD1 (5 bases). Trimming left V 4 bases short and J 8 bases short, with 22 bases between. Germline lookup yields CDR1 SGDLS and CDR2 YYNGEE. The CDR3 has 16 amino acids. The CDR3 region is CASSRDGRVTSDEQFF. In DNA, the CDR3 is TGTGCCAGCAGCAGAGACGGCAGGGTAACGTCCGATGAGCAGTTCTTC.

V and J are TRBV2 and TRBJ2-1; 7 bases are shared with TRBD2. With 0 bases clipped from V and 15 bases from J, the junction kept 5 bases outside the gene matches. Germline CDR1 reads SNHLY; CDR2 reads FYNNEI. CDR3 length: 12 residues. The CDR3: CASSEARRGGFF. CDR3 bases: TGTGCCAGCAGTGAAGCGCGCCGCGGGGGGTTCTTC.

The rearrangement links TRBV10-1 to TRBJ1-2; D perhaps matches TRBD1 (5 bases). Germline CDR1 reads WNHNN; CDR2 reads SYGVQD (reference sequence). Trimming removed 4 bases from V and 4 bases from J, with 10 bases in between. This CDR3 has 13 amino acids. CDR3 region: CASSAGQSYGYTF. In DNA, the CDR3 is TGCGCCAGCAGTGCAGGACAAAGCTATGGCTACACCTTC.

The CDR3, as DNA: TGTGCCAGCAGAACACGGGACAGGGTGAGAGGGGAGACCCAGTACTTC. Translating gives CASRTRDRVRGETQYF. The chain recombines TRBV6-4 with TRBJ2-5, with 9 positions matching TRBD1. The junction had 13 bases not matched to a gene; V was cut back by 6 bases and J by 5 bases. The CDR3 extends over 16 amino acids. Per germline, CDR1 MRHNA and CDR2 SNTAGT.

V gene TRBV18 combines with J gene TRBJ1-3; D remains unclear. The V gene lost 5 bases and the J gene lost 0 bases, with 17 bases spanning the gap. The CDR3 has 17 residues. Germline lookup yields CDR1 KGHSH and CDR2 LQKENI. CDR3 nucleotide sequence: TGTGCCAGCTCAACTTTCTTAGTTGAGTCCTCTGGAAACACCATATATTTT. This encodes CASSTFLVESSGNTIYF.

The CDR3 protein is CASSDWGVETQYF. CDR3 nucleotide sequence: TGTGCCAGCAGTGATTGGGGGGTAGAGACCCAGTACTTC. The chain couples TRBV25-1 to TRBJ2-5; D is perhaps TRBD2 (6 bases). The CDR3 is made up of 13 amino acids. Germline CDR1 MGHDK, CDR2 SYGVNS. The V end lost 3 bases, the J end lost 4 bases, and 9 bases lay between the germline ends. Full variable domain (missing parts from reference TRBV25-1 and TRBJ2-5): EADIYQTPRYLVIGTGKKITLECSQTMGHDKMYWYQQDPGMELHLIHYSYGVNSTEKGDLSSESTVSRIRTEHFPLTLESARPSHTSQYLCASSDWGVETQYFGPGTRLLVL.

The chain recombines TRBV29-1 with TRBJ2-2; 7 bases agree with TRBD1. Losses at the gene ends were 7 bases for V and 5 bases for J; bases not matched to a gene: 1. This CDR3 has 11 residues. Germline V CDR1 and CDR2: SQVTM, ANQGSEA. Here the CDR3 DNA reads TGCAGCGCGACAGGGACCGGGGAGCTGTTTTTT. It is translated as CSATGTGELFF.

The chain links TRBV10-3 to TRBJ2-1; D is undetermined. This CDR3 spans 14 amino acids. Deletions cut 1 base from V and 6 bases from J, with 10 bases between. CDR1 and CDR2 (germline): ENHRY, SYGVKD. The CDR3 DNA reads TGTGCCATCAGTGAGTTGGGCGGTACCAATGAGCAGTTCTTC. This gives the protein CAISELGGTNEQFF.

The chain carries TRBV6-6 and TRBJ1-4; the match to TRBD1 covers 10 bases. V shed 8 bases, J shed 11 bases, and the junction held 2 bases outside the gene matches. CDR1 is MNHNY and CDR2 is SVGAGI in the germline V gene (reference sequence). The CDR3 extends over 11 amino acids. In DNA form, the CDR3 reads TGTGCCAGCGGACAGGGGGGGAAACTGTTTTTT. Translated: CASGQGGKLFF.

The chain recombines TRBV6-1 with TRBJ2-7, with D hard to call. V was cut by 10 bases and J by 3 bases, with 19 bases left in between. The CDR3 runs 14 residues. CDR1 and CDR2 (germline): MNHNS, SASEGT. The CDR3 region is CATFPDRVRYEQYF. Here the CDR3 DNA reads TGTGCCACCTTCCCTGACCGGGTCCGCTACGAGCAGTACTTC.

V usage is TRBV6-5 and J usage is TRBJ1-4; TRBD1 might be the D (6 bases). V lost 6 bases to trimming and J lost 7 bases, with 15 bases between them. The CDR3 extends over 14 amino acids. Germline CDR1 reads MNHEY; CDR2 reads SVGAGI. The CDR3 loop reads CASRPQGGAEKLFF. Written as DNA, the CDR3 is TGTGCCAGCAGGCCCCAAGGGGGAGCTGAAAAACTGTTTTTT.

This chain links TRBV30 with TRBJ2-1; 9 positions match TRBD2. Germline values: CDR1 GTSNPN, CDR2 SVGIG (reference sequence). J lost 0 bases, V lost 2 bases, and 14 bases had no gene match. The CDR3 is 19 amino acids. The DNA for the CDR3 is TGTGCCTGGAGTCCCCGGCGGACTAGCGCCAGGAGCTCCTACAATGAGCAGTTCTTC. Translated, it gives CAWSPRRTSARSSYNEQFF.